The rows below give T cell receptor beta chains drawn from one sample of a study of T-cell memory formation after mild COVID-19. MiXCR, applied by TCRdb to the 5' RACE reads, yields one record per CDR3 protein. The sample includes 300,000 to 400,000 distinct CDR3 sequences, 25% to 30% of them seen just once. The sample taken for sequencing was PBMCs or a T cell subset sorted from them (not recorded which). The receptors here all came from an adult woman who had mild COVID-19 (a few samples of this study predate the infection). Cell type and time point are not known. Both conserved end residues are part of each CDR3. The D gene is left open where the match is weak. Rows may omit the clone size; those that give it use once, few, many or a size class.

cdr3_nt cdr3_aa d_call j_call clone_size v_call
TGTGCCAGCAGACCTACGGGGGGACGGCAACCTGAAAAACTGTTTTTT CASRPTGGRQPEKLFF NA TRBJ1-4 few TRBV12-3/TRBV12-4
TGTGCCAGCAGTTACTCACCTACAGGGTTGGGCTACGAGCAGTACTTC CASSYSPTGLGYEQYF NA TRBJ2-7 NA TRBV6-5
TGTGCCAGCAGCTTGAGGGCGAACCGTGACTTC CASSLRANRDF NA TRBJ2-4 NA TRBV5-6
TGTGCCAGCAGCTTACGGACAGGGGGCGCAGATACGCAGTATTTT CASSLRTGGADTQYF TRBD1 TRBJ2-3 NA TRBV7-3
TGTGCCAGCAGCGTAGTTAGGACAGGGGGCGGCGATGAGCAGTTCTTC CASSVVRTGGGDEQFF TRBD1 TRBJ2-1 NA TRBV9
TGTGCCAGCAGCTCCCGGACTAGCGGGGAGCCCTACGAGCAGTACTTC CASSSRTSGEPYEQYF TRBD2 TRBJ2-7 NA TRBV7-9
TGTGCCAGCAGCTCGGGGGTAGGACTAGCGGGGGCCACCGGGGCATCTACGCAGTATTTT CASSSGVGLAGATGASTQYF TRBD2 TRBJ2-3 NA TRBV7-9
TGTGCCAGTAGTATAGACCCGACAGGGGCTAGCTCTGGAAACACCATATATTTT CASSIDPTGASSGNTIYF TRBD1 TRBJ1-3 NA TRBV19
TGCAGTGCCCGAGACAGGGCCCTTTACAATGAGCAGTTCTTC CSARDRALYNEQFF TRBD1 TRBJ2-1 NA TRBV20-1
TGCAGCGTTCAAGACCCCTCGCGACTAGCGGGGGAGAGCACAGATACGCAGTATTTT CSVQDPSRLAGESTDTQYF TRBD2 TRBJ2-3 few TRBV29-1
TGTGCCAGCAGTTCCTCAGCCCGTTCTTCGGGCAATGAGCAGTTCTTC CASSSSARSSGNEQFF NA TRBJ2-1 NA TRBV12-3/TRBV12-4
TGTGCCAGCAGTTTCGCCCGACCGGGAAGATACAATGAGCAGTTCTTC CASSFARPGRYNEQFF NA TRBJ2-1 few TRBV12-3/TRBV12-4
TGTGCCAGCAGCCCGACTAGCGGGAAATCCTACGAGCAGTACTTC CASSPTSGKSYEQYF TRBD2 TRBJ2-7 NA TRBV13
TGTGCCAGCAGTTACAAGGCCCCAGATACGCAGTATTTT CASSYKAPDTQYF NA TRBJ2-3 NA TRBV6-5
TGTGCCAGCAGCTTCGGGCAGGGTTATGATACGCAGTATTTT CASSFGQGYDTQYF NA TRBJ2-3 NA TRBV7-9
TGTGCCTGGAGTGTAGGGGCAGGATCCTACGAGCAGTACTTC CAWSVGAGSYEQYF NA TRBJ2-7 NA TRBV30
TGTGCCAGCAGGGGCGGGGAGGGGATCCACGAGCAGTACTTC CASRGGEGIHEQYF TRBD2 TRBJ2-7 few TRBV6-2/TRBV6-3
TGTGCCAGCAGTTTAATCCCCCTAGCGGGGGTTCAAATTTACAATGAGCAGTTCTTC CASSLIPLAGVQIYNEQFF TRBD2 TRBJ2-1 NA TRBV12-3/TRBV12-4
TGTGCCAGCAGTTTTGGACAGGGGAGGCAGTATTTT CASSFGQGRQYF TRBD1 TRBJ2-3 NA TRBV12-3/TRBV12-4
TGTGCCAGCAGCTTGATCGAAGCCAAAAACATTCAGTACTTC CASSLIEAKNIQYF NA TRBJ2-4 NA TRBV5-4
TGTGCCAGCAGCTTAGGGACAGTGTACCAAGAGACCCAGTACTTC CASSLGTVYQETQYF NA TRBJ2-5 many TRBV7-6
TGTGCCAGCACTAGCGGGAGGCCGTTTAATGAGCAGTTCTTC CASTSGRPFNEQFF TRBD2 TRBJ2-1 NA TRBV28
TGTGCCAGCAGCTCAACGGAATGGAAGTCCTACGAGCAGTACTTC CASSSTEWKSYEQYF NA TRBJ2-7 NA TRBV7-9
TGTGCCACCAGTGATAGACTAGCGGGAGGGAAGTCCTACAATGAGCAGTTCTTC CATSDRLAGGKSYNEQFF TRBD2 TRBJ2-1 NA TRBV24-1
TGTGCCAGCAGGGGGGCGCTTGAAGCTTTCTTT CASRGALEAFF NA TRBJ1-1 NA TRBV3-1
TGTGCCAGCAGCCGGACTAGCGGATTTTACGAGCAGTACTTC CASSRTSGFYEQYF TRBD2 TRBJ2-7 NA TRBV4-2